These T cell receptor beta chains were read from a single sample in a study of T-cell reconstitution after alpha-beta-depleted transplantation in children. TCRdb analysed the PCR reads with MiXCR anew, one entry per CDR3 protein. Of around 340,000 distinct CDR3 sequences listed, about an eighth were seen once; the top ten hold 3.5% to 4.5%. The material was PBMCs, obtained from the stem cell graft. The receptors derive from a human donor who donated a stem cell graft to a child with Fanconi anemia. The CDR3 runs from the conserved cysteine through the conserved F or W. A D gene is named only where the DNA matches it firmly. Only some rows state a clone size, as once, few, many or a class for expanded clones.

j_call d_call v_call clone_size cdr3_nt cdr3_aa
TRBJ2-3 . TRBV19 few TGTGCCAGTCATCCCGGGACTAGCACAGATACGCAGTATTTT CASHPGTSTDTQYF
TRBJ1-1 . TRBV5-4 few TGTGCCAGCAGCTTGGACGTCCCGAACACTGAAGCTTTCTTT CASSLDVPNTEAFF
TRBJ2-1 . TRBV20-1 few TGCAGTGCTCCAGTGGCGGCTAGCGTTAATGAGCAGTTCTTC CSAPVAASVNEQFF
TRBJ2-1 TRBD1 TRBV7-6 . TGTGCCAGCAGCTTAAGAGGGGGCAGCTCCTACAATGAGCAGTTCTTC CASSLRGGSSYNEQFF
TRBJ2-3 . TRBV6-2/TRBV6-3 . TGTGCCAGCAGTTTATCTCCGCGGACTGCGCAGTATTTT CASSLSPRTAQYF
TRBJ1-6 . TRBV18 many TGTGCCAGCTCCCGGGAAGGGGGTAACTCACCCCTCCACTTT CASSREGGNSPLHF
TRBJ2-2 . TRBV9 . TGTGCCAGCAGCGTAGCTAGCAATAGGGCCGGGGAGCTGTTTTTT CASSVASNRAGELFF
TRBJ2-7 . TRBV29-1 . TGCAGCGTCCGGCCCGGGGGAGCCTACGAGCAGTACTTC CSVRPGGAYEQYF
TRBJ1-2 TRBD1 TRBV3-1 . TGTGCCAGCAGCCAAGGAAGTACGGGCGGAGGGGGCGTTTATGGCTACACCTTC CASSQGSTGGGGVYGYTF
TRBJ2-3 . TRBV30 few TGTGCCTGGAGTCGCAGCACAGATACGCAGTATTTT CAWSRSTDTQYF
TRBJ2-2 . TRBV27 . TGTGCCAGCAGTTTTATAGGGGATCTTTACACCGGGGAGCTGTTTTTT CASSFIGDLYTGELFF
TRBJ2-2 . TRBV7-6 few TGTGCCACCCGACCTGCGAACACCGGGGAGCTGTTTTTT CATRPANTGELFF
TRBJ2-1 TRBD2 TRBV12-3/TRBV12-4 few TGTGCCAGCCTAGCGGGGCTCTACAATGAGCAGTTCTTC CASLAGLYNEQFF
TRBJ1-1 . TRBV4-2 many TGTGCCAGCAGCCAACCCCAGGTGAACACTGAAGCTTTCTTT CASSQPQVNTEAFF
TRBJ1-4 TRBD1 TRBV5-6 few TGTGCCAGCAGCTTGGAAGGAGGGACAGAACTGTTTTTT CASSLEGGTELFF
TRBJ2-4 . TRBV9 few TGTGCCAGCAGCCCCGGGGGTACGAGAGACATTCAGTACTTC CASSPGGTRDIQYF
TRBJ2-7 . TRBV2 many TGTGCCAGCAGCGGACAATTGGACGAGCAGTACTTC CASSGQLDEQYF
TRBJ1-1 . TRBV12-3/TRBV12-4 . TGTGCCAGCAGTCGCGACAGTATTTACACTGAAGCTTTCTTT CASSRDSIYTEAFF
TRBJ2-2 . TRBV11-3 . TGTGCCAGCAGCTATAATACAGACCGATCGAACACCGGGGAGCTGTTTTTT CASSYNTDRSNTGELFF
TRBJ2-3 . TRBV19 few TGTGCCAGTAAGGTTGGGTTAACGCAGTATTTT CASKVGLTQYF
TRBJ2-2 TRBD2 TRBV20-1 few TGCAGTGCTAGAGATTTCGGCGCGGGGGGGCAAACCGGGGAGCTGTTTTTT CSARDFGAGGQTGELFF
TRBJ2-1 TRBD2 TRBV11-2 few TGTGCCAGCAGCTCGCTAGCGGGGGTCTACAATGAGCAGTTCTTC CASSSLAGVYNEQFF
TRBJ1-5 . TRBV30 many TGTGCCTGGAGTGTACCGGGATTAAGTCAGCCCCAGCATTTT CAWSVPGLSQPQHF
TRBJ1-1 TRBD1 TRBV19 few TGTGCCAGTAGTACGCAGGGGGGGAACACTGAAGCTTTCTTT CASSTQGGNTEAFF
TRBJ1-2 . TRBV29-1 . TGCAGCGTTGACCTCAAGAGGGGTGGTGGAGGCTACACCTTC CSVDLKRGGGGYTF
TRBJ1-1 . TRBV2 few TGTGCCAGCAGAACCGGGACGGCGAACACTGAAGCTTTCTTT CASRTGTANTEAFF
TRBJ2-4 . TRBV12-3/TRBV12-4 . TGTGCCAGCAGTTTTGGGGTCATTCAGTACTTC CASSFGVIQYF
TRBJ2-1 . TRBV24-1 many TGTGCCACCAGTGATTGGAACGGTTTCTACAATGAGCAGTTCTTC CATSDWNGFYNEQFF
TRBJ1-1 . TRBV5-1 many TGCGCCAGCAGCCCGGGTGGGGGCGCGAACACTGAAGCTTTCTTT CASSPGGGANTEAFF
TRBJ1-5 . TRBV29-1 few TGCAGCGTTTCGGAGGGATCCAGCAATCAGCCCCAGCATTTT CSVSEGSSNQPQHF
TRBJ2-5 . TRBV2 few TGTGCCAGCAATGGATGGCAGGACGAAGAGACCCAGTACTTC CASNGWQDEETQYF
TRBJ2-1 . TRBV10-3 . TGTGCCATCAGTGCCCCGGACCTCTCCTACAATGAGCAGTTCTTC CAISAPDLSYNEQFF
TRBJ2-1 . TRBV4-3 once TGCGCCAGCAGCCAAGTTTCAGGAAATGAGCAGTTCTTC CASSQVSGNEQFF
TRBJ1-1 . TRBV11-2 many TGTGCCAGCAGCGCCACTACCGGGACCGGTGAAGCTTTCTTT CASSATTGTGEAFF
TRBJ2-5 . TRBV7-9 . TGTGCCAGCAGCTCGATTAAAGGGAGACAGCAAGAGACCCAGTACTTC CASSSIKGRQQETQYF
TRBJ2-1 . TRBV12-3/TRBV12-4 few TGTGCCAGCAGTTTGGGGCAGGTCCCTGAGCAGTTCTTC CASSLGQVPEQFF
TRBJ1-6 TRBD1 TRBV5-1 few TGCGCCAGCAGCCCACTACCGGGACAGGGGAATTCACCCCTCCACTTT CASSPLPGQGNSPLHF
TRBJ1-5 TRBD1 TRBV6-2/TRBV6-3 . TGTGCCAGCAGTGAGTTGGACAGGGCGTGGAGCAATCAGCCCCAGCATTTT CASSELDRAWSNQPQHF
TRBJ1-1 . TRBV5-1 few TGCGCCAGCAGCTTGGAGGAGGGAGCCACTGAAGCTTTCTTT CASSLEEGATEAFF
TRBJ1-1 . TRBV6-2/TRBV6-3 many TGTGCCTCCCGCGACAGGACGGACACTGAAGCTTTCTTT CASRDRTDTEAFF
TRBJ1-1 . TRBV2 . TGTGCCAGCAGTGAATCAGTTTTCAGTACTGAAGCTTTCTTT CASSESVFSTEAFF